This record looks at one T cell receptor (beta chain) sequence and its context. CDR3-region Arm-PCR and iRepertoire HTBI primers produced the TCR beta libraries. Via MiXCR, TCRdb re-called the multiplex PCR reads, giving one row per CDR3 protein. The sample includes under 500,000 distinct CDR3 sequences, 16% of them seen just once. Time point of the sample: newly diagnosed GD, antithyroid drugs for less than 3 months. The TCR library was prepared using RNA isolated from PBMCs. These data originate in a study of regulatory T cells in long-lasting Graves disease. Germline-derived CDR1 and CDR2 are PRHDT and FYEKMQ (reference sequence). The CDR3 runs to 15 residues. The V and J ends lost 4 bases and 6 bases, in that order; junction bases with no gene match: 7. These sequences were also reported in another study, on T cells in Graves' hyperthyroidism and ophthalmopathy.

The source was peripheral blood mononuclear cells (PBMCs), collected at new diagnosis, from a patient treated with antithyroid drugs. The clonotype comes from a woman under 40 with Graves disease. The chain recombines TRBV13 with TRBJ1-4; TRBD1 matches 8 bases. The DNA for the CDR3 is TGTGCCAGCAGCTCTCGGGGACAGGCGGATGAAAAACTGTTTTTT. This sequence encodes CASSSRGQADEKLFF.